The entry below gives a single T cell receptor (beta chain) sequence along with its context. Its specificity is unknown. This table comes from immunoSEQ multiplex PCR, and its TCRdb copy is limited to in-frame clones, with some not included. The sample gives some 100,000 clones, 90% to 95% of which show up once; 2.6% is in the top ten. This sample is drawn from a study of OX40 agonist ivuxolimab in advanced cancers. Overall study results and limits: CD4+ T cells averaged fewer expanded clones than CD8+ T cells.

Trimming cost V 0 bases and J 4 bases, with 10 bases left between them. This CDR3 has 14 amino acids. Germline V gene data show CDR1 as SGDLS and CDR2 as YYNGEE. This specimen consisted of CD4+ or CD8+ T cells sorted from blood, obtained in a trial of the OX40 agonist ivuxolimab. The chain has TRBV9 and TRBJ1-1; D is possibly TRBD1 (6 bases). This sequence was found in an adult with an advanced solid tumor such as melanoma, head and neck, liver or kidney cancer. The CDR3 bases are TGTGCCAGCAGCGTAGGCGGAGGGGGCACTGAAGCTTTCTTT. It is translated as CASSVGGGGTEAFF.